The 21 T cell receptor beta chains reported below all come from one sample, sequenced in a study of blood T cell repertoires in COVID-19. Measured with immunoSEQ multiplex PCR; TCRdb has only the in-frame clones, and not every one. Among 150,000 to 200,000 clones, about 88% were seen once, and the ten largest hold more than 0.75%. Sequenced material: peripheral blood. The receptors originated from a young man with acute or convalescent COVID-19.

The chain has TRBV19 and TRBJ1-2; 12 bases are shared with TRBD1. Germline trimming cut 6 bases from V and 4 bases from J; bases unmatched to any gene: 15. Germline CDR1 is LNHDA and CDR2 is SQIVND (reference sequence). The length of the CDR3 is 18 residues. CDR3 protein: CASSGMGQGAEFPYGYTF. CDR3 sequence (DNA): TGTGCCAGTAGCGGGATGGGACAGGGGGCTGAATTCCCCTATGGCTACACCTTC.

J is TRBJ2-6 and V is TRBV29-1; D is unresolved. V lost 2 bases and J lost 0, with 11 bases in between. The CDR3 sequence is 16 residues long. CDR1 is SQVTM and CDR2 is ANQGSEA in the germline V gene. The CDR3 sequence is CSVEWQAPSGANVLTF. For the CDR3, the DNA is TGCAGCGTTGAATGGCAGGCACCCTCTGGGGCCAACGTCCTGACTTTC.

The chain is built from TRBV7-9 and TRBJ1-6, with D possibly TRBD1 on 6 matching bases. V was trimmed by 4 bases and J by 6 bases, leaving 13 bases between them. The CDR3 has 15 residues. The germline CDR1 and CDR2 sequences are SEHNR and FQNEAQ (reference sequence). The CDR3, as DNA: TGTGCCAGCAGCTCACAGGGTGGACGTAATTCACCCCTCCACTTT. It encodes CASSSQGGRNSPLHF.

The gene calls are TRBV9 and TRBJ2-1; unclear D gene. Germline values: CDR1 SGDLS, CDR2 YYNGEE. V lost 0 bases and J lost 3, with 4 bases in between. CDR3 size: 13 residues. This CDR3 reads CASSVDYYNEQFF. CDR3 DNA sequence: TGTGCCAGCAGCGTAGACTACTACAATGAGCAGTTCTTC.

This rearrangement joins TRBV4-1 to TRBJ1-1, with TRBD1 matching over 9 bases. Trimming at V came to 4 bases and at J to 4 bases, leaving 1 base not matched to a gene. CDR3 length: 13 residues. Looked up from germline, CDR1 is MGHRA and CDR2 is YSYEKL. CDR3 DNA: TGCGCCAGCAGCCCGGACAGGGGCACTGAAGCTTTCTTT. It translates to CASSPDRGTEAFF.

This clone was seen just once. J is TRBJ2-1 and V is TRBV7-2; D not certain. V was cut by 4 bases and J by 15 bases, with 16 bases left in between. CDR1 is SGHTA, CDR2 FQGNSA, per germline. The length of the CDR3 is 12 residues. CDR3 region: CASSSPLGSRFF. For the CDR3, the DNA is TGTGCCAGCAGCTCACCCCTGGGCTCTCGGTTCTTC.

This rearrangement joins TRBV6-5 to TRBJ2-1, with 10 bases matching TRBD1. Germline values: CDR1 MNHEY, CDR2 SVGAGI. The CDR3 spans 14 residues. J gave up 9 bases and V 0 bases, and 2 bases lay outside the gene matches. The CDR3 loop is CASSYSTGGFEQFF. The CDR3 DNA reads TGTGCCAGCAGTTACTCGACAGGGGGCTTTGAGCAGTTCTTC.

The CDR3 DNA reads as TGTGCCAGCAGCACGGGACTAACCACCTACGAGCAGTACTTC. Protein product: CASSTGLTTYEQYF. This chain joins TRBV7-8 and TRBJ2-7; 7 bases align to TRBD2. Germline CDR1 and CDR2: SGHVS and FQNEAQ. The V segment lost 5 bases and the J segment 2 bases; nucleotides outside the gene matches: 6. This CDR3 has 14 residues.

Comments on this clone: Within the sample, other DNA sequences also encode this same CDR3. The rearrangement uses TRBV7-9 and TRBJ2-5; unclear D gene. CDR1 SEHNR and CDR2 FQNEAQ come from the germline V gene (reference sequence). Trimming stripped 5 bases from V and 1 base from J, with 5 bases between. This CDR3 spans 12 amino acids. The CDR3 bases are TGTGCCAGCAGCCCCGGCCAAGAGACCCAGTACTTC. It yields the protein CASSPGQETQYF.

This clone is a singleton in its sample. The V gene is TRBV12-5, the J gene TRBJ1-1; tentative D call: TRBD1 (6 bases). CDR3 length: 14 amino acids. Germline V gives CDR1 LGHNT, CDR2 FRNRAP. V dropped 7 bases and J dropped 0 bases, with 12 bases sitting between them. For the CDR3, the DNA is TGTGCTAGTGAGAGTGGACAGCTGAACACTGAAGCTTTCTTT. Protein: CASESGQLNTEAFF.

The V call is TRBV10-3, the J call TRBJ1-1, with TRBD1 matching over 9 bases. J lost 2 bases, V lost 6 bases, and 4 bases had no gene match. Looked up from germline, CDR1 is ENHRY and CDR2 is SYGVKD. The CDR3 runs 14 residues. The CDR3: CAIREGQGNTEAFF. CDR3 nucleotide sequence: TGTGCCATCAGGGAGGGACAGGGTAACACTGAAGCTTTCTTT.

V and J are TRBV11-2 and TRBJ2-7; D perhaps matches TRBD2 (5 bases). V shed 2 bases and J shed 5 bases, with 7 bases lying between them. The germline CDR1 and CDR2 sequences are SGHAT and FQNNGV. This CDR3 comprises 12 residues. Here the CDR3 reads CASSLTSNEQYF. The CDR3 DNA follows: TGTGCCAGCAGCTTAACTAGTAACGAGCAGTACTTC.

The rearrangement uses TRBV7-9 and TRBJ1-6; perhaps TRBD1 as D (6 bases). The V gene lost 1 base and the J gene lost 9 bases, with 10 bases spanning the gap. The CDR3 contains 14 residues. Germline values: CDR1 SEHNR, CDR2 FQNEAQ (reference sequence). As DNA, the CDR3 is TGTGCCAGCAGCTTAGGGGGGGGCGGTTCACCCCTCCACTTT. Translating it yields CASSLGGGGSPLHF.

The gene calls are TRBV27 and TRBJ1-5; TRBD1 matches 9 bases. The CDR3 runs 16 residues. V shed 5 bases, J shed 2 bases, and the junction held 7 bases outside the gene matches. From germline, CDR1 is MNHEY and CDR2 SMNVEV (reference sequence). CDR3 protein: CASSPQGAGGNQPQHF. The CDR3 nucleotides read TGTGCCAGCAGTCCACAGGGGGCCGGGGGCAATCAGCCCCAGCATTTT.

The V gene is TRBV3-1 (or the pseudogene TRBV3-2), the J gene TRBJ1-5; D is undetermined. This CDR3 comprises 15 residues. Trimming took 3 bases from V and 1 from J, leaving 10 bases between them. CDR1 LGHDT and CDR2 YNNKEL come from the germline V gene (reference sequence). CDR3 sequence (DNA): TGTGCCAGCAGCCAGGGAGTTGGGAGCAATCAGCCCCAGCATTTT. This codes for CASSQGVGSNQPQHF.

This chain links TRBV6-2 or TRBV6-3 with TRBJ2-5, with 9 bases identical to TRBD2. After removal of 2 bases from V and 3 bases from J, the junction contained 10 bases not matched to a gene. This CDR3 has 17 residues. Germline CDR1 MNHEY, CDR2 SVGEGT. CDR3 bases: TGTGCCAGCAGTTACCCGCTAGCGGGGCCCGAGGAAGAGACCCAGTACTTC. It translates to CASSYPLAGPEEETQYF.

CDR3 DNA: TGTGCCAGCAGCTTAGCGCCCAGGTTCTCTGGAAACACCATATATTTT. Its protein is CASSLAPRFSGNTIYF. The V call is TRBV7-8, the J call TRBJ1-3; the D is unclear. Trimming took 0 bases from V and 0 from J, leaving 9 bases between them. The CDR3 loop spans 16 amino acids. In germline, CDR1 is SGHVS, CDR2 FQNEAQ.

Here the CDR3 DNA reads TGTGCCAGCAGGGAGGGACAGCACGGGGAGCTGTTTTTT. Protein: CASREGQHGELFF. This rearrangement joins TRBV5-4 to TRBJ2-2, with TRBD1 as a possible D gene (7 bases). CDR1 and CDR2 (germline): SGHNT, YYREEE (reference sequence). V shed 5 bases and J shed 7 bases, with 12 bases lying between them. This CDR3 is built from 13 residues.

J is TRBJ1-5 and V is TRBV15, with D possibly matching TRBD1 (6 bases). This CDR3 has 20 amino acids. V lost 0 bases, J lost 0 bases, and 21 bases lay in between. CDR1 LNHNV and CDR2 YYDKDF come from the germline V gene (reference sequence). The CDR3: CATSRDFGRGPEDSNQPQHF. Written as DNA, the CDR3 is TGTGCCACCAGCAGAGATTTTGGCAGGGGTCCGGAAGATAGCAATCAGCCCCAGCATTTT.

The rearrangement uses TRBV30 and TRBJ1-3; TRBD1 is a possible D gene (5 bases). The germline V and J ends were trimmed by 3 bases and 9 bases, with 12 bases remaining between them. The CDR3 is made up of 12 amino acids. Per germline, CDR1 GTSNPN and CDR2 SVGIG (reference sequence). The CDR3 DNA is TGTGCCTGGAGACGCATGGGGGGCACCATATATTTT. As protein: CAWRRMGGTIYF.

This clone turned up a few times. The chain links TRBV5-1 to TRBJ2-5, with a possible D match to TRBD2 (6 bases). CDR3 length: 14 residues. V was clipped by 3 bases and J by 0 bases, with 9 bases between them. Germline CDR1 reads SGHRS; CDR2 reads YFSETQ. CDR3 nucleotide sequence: TGCGCCAGCAGCTGGGGACTCCACCAAGAGACCCAGTACTTC. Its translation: CASSWGLHQETQYF. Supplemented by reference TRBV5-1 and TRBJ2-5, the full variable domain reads KAGVTQTPRYLIKTRGQQVTLSCSPISGHRSVSWYQQTPGQGLQFLFEYFSETQRNKGNFPGRFSGRQFSNSRSEMNVSTLELGDSALYLCASSWGLHQETQYFGPGTRLLVL.